What follows is one T cell receptor (beta chain) and its context. Clones were sequenced by immunoSEQ multiplex PCR, and TCRdb holds only the in-frame ones, with some missing. Altogether 200,000 or so clones are present, nearly 90% being singletons, with the ten largest covering 18%. The data were taken from a study of blood T cell repertoires in COVID-19. This CDR3 has 19 amino acids. V shed 3 bases, J shed 3 bases, and the junction held 10 bases outside the gene matches. Germline V gene lookup returns CDR1 SEHNR and CDR2 FQNEAQ (reference sequence). What was sequenced was peripheral blood. The chain has TRBV7-9 and TRBJ2-3; the match to TRBD2 covers 15 bases. The clonotype was recovered from a man aged 45-65 years with COVID-19, enrolled during active disease. This chain's CDR3 is CASSFLLGLAGGITDTQYF. CDR3 coding DNA: TGTGCCAGCAGCTTCCTGTTGGGACTAGCGGGGGGCATAACAGATACGCAGTATTTT.